These 19 T cell receptor beta chains were sequenced from one sample in a study of shared clonotypes between healthy human individuals. Some clones are missing from TCRdb's copy, which holds only in-frame ones; the method was immunoSEQ multiplex PCR. Among about 2.4 million clones listed, over 85% were seen once. Sequencing input: naive CD4+ T cells from PBMCs. Subset defined: CD45RA+ positively selected. The receptors were gathered from a man between 18 and 35 years old in good health. Some clones in this sample may be carry-over from other donors' samples.

This clone was seen a single time. The J gene is TRBJ1-2, the V gene TRBV28; TRBD1 agrees at 8 bases. This CDR3 is built from 12 residues. The ends lost 8 bases at V and 5 bases at J; junction bases unmatched: 4. CDR1 is MDHEN and CDR2 is SYDVKM in the germline V gene. In DNA form, the CDR3 reads TGTGCCAGCCTCACAGGGGGGTATGGCTACACCTTC. Translation: CASLTGGYGYTF.

The V gene is TRBV13, the J gene TRBJ2-7; D perhaps matches TRBD2 (5 bases). Trimming cost V 0 bases and J 1 base, with 16 bases left between them. The CDR3 covers 17 residues. Per the germline V gene, CDR1 is PRHDT and CDR2 is FYEKMQ (reference sequence). The CDR3 nucleotides are TGTGCCAGCAGCTTAGGCCCCTGGGCAGGCGGGTCCTACGAGCAGTACTTC. Its translation: CASSLGPWAGGSYEQYF.

This sequence joins TRBV7-2 and TRBJ1-1; weak D call: TRBD1 (6 bases). Trimming stripped 0 bases from V and 1 base from J, with 9 bases between. The CDR3 totals 15 residues. Germline V gene data show CDR1 as SGHTA and CDR2 as FQGNSA. The CDR3 spells CASSLAWDTNTEAFF. CDR3 in DNA: TGTGCCAGCAGCTTAGCGTGGGACACGAACACTGAAGCTTTCTTT.

This rearrangement joins TRBV28 to TRBJ1-5; 7 bases line up with TRBD1. The V gene end was trimmed by 2 bases and the J gene end by 7 bases; junction bases not matched to a gene: 11. The V gene's germline CDR1 is MDHEN and CDR2 SYDVKM. The length of the CDR3 is 16 residues. The CDR3 sequence: CASSLRDRARSQPQHF. The DNA for the CDR3 is TGTGCCAGCAGTTTACGCGACAGGGCAAGGTCGCAGCCCCAGCATTTT. Full variable domain (remainder filled in from reference TRBV28 and TRBJ1-5): DVKVTQSSRYLVKRTGEKVFLECVQDMDHENMFWYRQDPGLGLRLIYFSYDVKMKEKGDIPEGYSVSREKKERFSLILESASTNQTSMYLCASSLRDRARSQPQHFGDGTRLSIL.

The table lists this clone with a few counts. The V and J genes are TRBV5-1 and TRBJ1-2; D remains unclear. Germline CDR1 reads SGHRS; CDR2 reads YFSETQ. The length of the CDR3 is 14 residues. The V and J ends lost 1 base and 4 bases respectively, with 11 bases between them. The CDR3 region is CASSLPQTPYGYTF. CDR3 sequence (DNA): TGCGCCAGCAGCTTGCCACAGACCCCCTATGGCTACACCTTC.

This chain links TRBV4-2 with TRBJ2-3, with 7 nucleotides matching TRBD2. The ends lost 4 bases at V and 6 bases at J; junction bases unmatched: 4. CDR3 length equals 13 residues. Germline loops: CDR1 LGHNA, CDR2 YNFKEQ. The CDR3 loop reads CASSRERGDTQYF. DNA for the CDR3: TGTGCCAGCAGCCGGGAGCGGGGTGATACGCAGTATTTT.

CDR3 amino acids: CASSRTALTYEQYF. The CDR3 DNA follows: TGTGCCAGCAGTCGGACGGCTTTGACCTACGAGCAGTACTTC. J is TRBJ2-7 and V is TRBV6-5; no reliable D call. The CDR3 has 14 amino acids. V was clipped by 5 bases and J by 2 bases, with 13 bases between them. Looked up from germline, CDR1 is MNHEY and CDR2 is SVGAGI.

The chain employs TRBV7-9 and TRBJ2-3; D is perhaps TRBD1 (5 bases). This CDR3 contains 14 residues. CDR1 and CDR2 from the germline V gene are SEHNR and FQNEAQ (reference sequence). The V end was cut by 3 bases, the J end by 5 bases, with 12 bases between. CDR3 sequence reads: CASSFWGLQDTQYF. The CDR3 bases are TGTGCCAGCAGCTTTTGGGGCCTGCAAGATACGCAGTATTTT.

The count of this clone is one. This rearrangement joins TRBV2 to TRBJ2-1, with 8 positions matching TRBD2. The CDR3 has 19 residues. Trimming removed 6 bases from V and 7 bases from J; junction bases left unmatched: 23. Germline CDR1 and CDR2: SNHLY and FYNNEI. The CDR3 DNA follows: TGTGCCAGCAGACATTGGGGTGGCAAACTAGCGGAGGGAGGGAATGAGCAGTTCTTC. Protein: CASRHWGGKLAEGGNEQFF. Full variable domain (missing parts from reference TRBV2 and TRBJ2-1): EPEVTQTPSHQVTQMGQEVILRCVPISNHLYFYWYRQILGQKVEFLVSFYNNEISEKSEIFDDQFSVERPDGSNFTLKIRSTKLEDSAMYFCASRHWGGKLAEGGNEQFFGPGTRLTVL.

The chain has TRBV7-3 and TRBJ2-7; a weak D match, TRBD2 (6 bases). The CDR3 contains 15 residues. Germline V gene lookup returns CDR1 SGHTA and CDR2 FQGTGA. Between the trimmed V and J ends, which lost 1 base and 2 bases, there was a span of 12 bases. The CDR3 is CASSLMGLNPYEQYF. In DNA form, the CDR3 reads TGTGCCAGCAGCTTAATGGGACTCAACCCCTACGAGCAGTACTTC.

In its sample, this clone was seen once. V usage is TRBV27 and J usage is TRBJ1-6; 9 bases are a match to TRBD1. V lost 5 bases, J lost 9 bases, and 5 bases stayed unmatched. CDR1 and CDR2 (germline): MNHEY, SMNVEV (reference sequence). CDR3 length: 14 residues. CDR3 protein: CASSPGTGTSPLHF. The CDR3 DNA follows: TGTGCCAGCAGTCCCGGGACAGGGACTTCACCCCTCCACTTT.

The chain has TRBV28 and TRBJ1-5; tentative D call: TRBD1 (5 bases). Trimming pared 5 bases from V and 0 bases from J, leaving 11 bases between. This CDR3 spans 15 amino acids. The germline gives CDR1 MDHEN, CDR2 SYDVKM. CDR3 bases: TGTGCCAGCAGTCTAGGGGCTTATAGCAATCAGCCCCAGCATTTT. It is translated as CASSLGAYSNQPQHF. Full variable domain (outside the CDR3, taken from reference TRBV28 and TRBJ1-5): DVKVTQSSRYLVKRTGEKVFLECVQDMDHENMFWYRQDPGLGLRLIYFSYDVKMKEKGDIPEGYSVSREKKERFSLILESASTNQTSMYLCASSLGAYSNQPQHFGDGTRLSIL.

The count of this clone is one. The chain is built from TRBV27 and TRBJ2-7; the D gene is possibly TRBD2 (5 bases). The V end was cut by 6 bases, the J end by 7 bases, with 16 bases between. CDR1 is MNHEY and CDR2 is SMNVEV in the germline V gene (reference sequence). This CDR3 contains 13 residues. The CDR3, as DNA: TGTGCCAGCAGAGGGCAGGCCCCGGGGGAGCAGTACTTC. Amino acid sequence: CASRGQAPGEQYF.

The chain links TRBV4-1 to TRBJ2-7; 12 nucleotides match TRBD2. This CDR3 is 16 amino acids long. Germline V gene lookup returns CDR1 MGHRA and CDR2 YSYEKL. Germline trimming cut 4 bases from V and 2 bases from J; bases unmatched to any gene: 6. In DNA, the CDR3 is TGCGCCAGCAGCCCGGAGGGACTAGCGGGTGCCTACGAGCAGTACTTC. Its translation is CASSPEGLAGAYEQYF.

The chain has TRBV6-5 and TRBJ2-3, with TRBD1 matching 8 bases. There are 13 residues in the CDR3. V shed 5 bases, J shed 5 bases, and the junction held 3 bases outside the gene matches. Germline V gene lookup returns CDR1 MNHEY and CDR2 SVGAGI. CDR3 coding DNA: TGTGCCAGCAGTCGAGGACAGGGAGATACGCAGTATTTT. As protein: CASSRGQGDTQYF.

CDR3 sequence (DNA): TGTGCCAGTAGTATCCCTGGCAGGGAAAACACCGGGGAGCTGTTTTTT. Translating it yields CASSIPGRENTGELFF. The gene calls are TRBV19 and TRBJ2-2; a weak D match, TRBD1 (5 bases). Per germline, CDR1 LNHDA and CDR2 SQIVND (reference sequence). The CDR3 is 16 amino acids. Trimming removed 3 bases from V and 2 bases from J, with 13 bases in between. Together with reference TRBV19 and TRBJ2-2, the CDR3 gives the full variable domain: DGGITQSPKYLFRKEGQNVTLSCEQNLNHDAMYWYRQDPGQGLRLIYYSQIVNDFQKGDIAEGYSVSREKKESFPLTVTSAQKNPTAFYLCASSIPGRENTGELFFGEGSRLTVL.

V is TRBV5-1 and J is TRBJ1-4; TRBD1 aligns across 7 bases. The CDR3 is made up of 17 amino acids. CDR1 is SGHRS, CDR2 YFSETQ, per germline. V shed 2 bases and J 5 bases; nucleotides not matched to a gene: 12. The CDR3 DNA sequence: TGCGCCAGCAGCTTAACCCAGATCGTCAGGGGGAATGAAAAACTGTTTTTT. This gives the protein CASSLTQIVRGNEKLFF. Full variable domain (remainder filled in from reference TRBV5-1 and TRBJ1-4): KAGVTQTPRYLIKTRGQQVTLSCSPISGHRSVSWYQQTPGQGLQFLFEYFSETQRNKGNFPGRFSGRQFSNSRSEMNVSTLELGDSALYLCASSLTQIVRGNEKLFFGSGTQLSVL.

The chain employs TRBV7-9 and TRBJ2-5; TRBD2 matches 7 bases. Germline-derived CDR1 and CDR2 are SEHNR and FQNEAQ (reference sequence). The CDR3 length is 15 residues. V was clipped by 3 bases and J by 1 base; unmatched bases: 5. CDR3 coding DNA: TGTGCCAGCAGCTTGCTAGCGGCAGTCCAAGAGACCCAGTACTTC. Its translation is CASSLLAAVQETQYF.

J is TRBJ2-7 and V is TRBV5-5, with TRBD1 matching over 9 bases. Germline CDR1 and CDR2: SGHKS and YYEKEE (reference sequence). The trim removed 4 bases at V and 5 bases at J, leaving 7 bases unmatched. The length of the CDR3 is 14 residues. The DNA for the CDR3 is TGTGCCAGCAGCGGGGGTACAGGGGGCAACGAGCAGTACTTC. Translation gives CASSGGTGGNEQYF.